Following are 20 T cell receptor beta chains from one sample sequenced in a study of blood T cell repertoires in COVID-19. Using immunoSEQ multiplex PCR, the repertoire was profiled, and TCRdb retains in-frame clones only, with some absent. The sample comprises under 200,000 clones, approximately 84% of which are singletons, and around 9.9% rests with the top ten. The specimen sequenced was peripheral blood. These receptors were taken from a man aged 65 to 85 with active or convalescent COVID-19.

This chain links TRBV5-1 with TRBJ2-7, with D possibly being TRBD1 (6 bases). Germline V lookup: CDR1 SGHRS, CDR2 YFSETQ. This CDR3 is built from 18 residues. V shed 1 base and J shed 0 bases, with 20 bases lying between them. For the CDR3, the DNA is TGCGCCAGCAGCTTGTCAACAGGGTCGTCAACTAGCTCCTACGAGCAGTACTTC. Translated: CASSLSTGSSTSSYEQYF.

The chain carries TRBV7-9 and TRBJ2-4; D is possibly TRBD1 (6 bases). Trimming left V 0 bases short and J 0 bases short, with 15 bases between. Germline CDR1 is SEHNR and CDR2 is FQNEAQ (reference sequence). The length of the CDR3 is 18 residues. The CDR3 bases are TGTGCCAGCAGCTTAGCGCTGGACAGACACCTAGCCAAAAACATTCAGTACTTC. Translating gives CASSLALDRHLAKNIQYF. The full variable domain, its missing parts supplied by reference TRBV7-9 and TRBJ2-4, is DTGVSQNPRHKITKRGQNVTFRCDPISEHNRLYWYRQTLGQGPEFLTYFQNEAQLEKSRLLSDRFSAERPKGSFSTLEIQRTEQGDSAMYLCASSLALDRHLAKNIQYFGAGTRLSVL.

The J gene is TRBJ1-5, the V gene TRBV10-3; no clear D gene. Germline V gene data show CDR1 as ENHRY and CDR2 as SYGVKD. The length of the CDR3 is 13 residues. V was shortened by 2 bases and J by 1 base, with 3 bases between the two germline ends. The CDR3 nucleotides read TGTGCCATCAGTGAGCGGAGCAATCAGCCCCAGCATTTT. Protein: CAISERSNQPQHF.

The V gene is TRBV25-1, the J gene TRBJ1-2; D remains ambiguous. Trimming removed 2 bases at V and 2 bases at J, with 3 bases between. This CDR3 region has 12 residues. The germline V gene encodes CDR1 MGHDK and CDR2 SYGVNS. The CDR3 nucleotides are TGTGCCAGCAGTGAACAGAACTATGGCTACACCTTC. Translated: CASSEQNYGYTF.

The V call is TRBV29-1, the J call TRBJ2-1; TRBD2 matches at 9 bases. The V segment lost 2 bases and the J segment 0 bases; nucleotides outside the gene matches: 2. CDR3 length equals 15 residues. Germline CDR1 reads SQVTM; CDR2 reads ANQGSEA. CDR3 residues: CSVELAGYSYNEQFF. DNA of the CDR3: TGCAGCGTTGAACTAGCGGGATACTCCTACAATGAGCAGTTCTTC.

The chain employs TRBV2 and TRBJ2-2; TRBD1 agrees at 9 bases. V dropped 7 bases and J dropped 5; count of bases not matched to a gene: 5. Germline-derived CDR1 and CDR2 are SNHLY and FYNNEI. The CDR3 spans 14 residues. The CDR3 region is CASTRTGVTGELFF. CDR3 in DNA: TGTGCCAGCACCCGGACAGGGGTAACCGGGGAGCTGTTTTTT.

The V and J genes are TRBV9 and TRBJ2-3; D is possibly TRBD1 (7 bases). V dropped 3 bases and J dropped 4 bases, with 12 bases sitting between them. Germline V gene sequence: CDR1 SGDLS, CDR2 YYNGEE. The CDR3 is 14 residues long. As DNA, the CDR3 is TGTGCCAGCAGCGCCGACAGGGAGGCAGATACGCAGTATTTT. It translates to CASSADREADTQYF.

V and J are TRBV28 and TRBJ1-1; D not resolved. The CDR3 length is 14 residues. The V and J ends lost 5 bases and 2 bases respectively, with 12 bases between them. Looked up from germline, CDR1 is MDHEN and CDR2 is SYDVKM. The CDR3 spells CASSPLGSNTEAFF. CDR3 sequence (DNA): TGTGCCAGCAGTCCCCTCGGTAGCAACACTGAAGCTTTCTTT.

The CDR3 is CASSLPGQNNEQFF. CDR3 DNA: TGTGCCAGCAGCTTACCGGGACAGAACAATGAGCAGTTCTTC. This sequence joins TRBV7-6 and TRBJ2-1; 7 nucleotides agree with TRBD1. The germline V gene has CDR1 SGHVS and CDR2 FNYEAQ. J lost 5 bases, V lost 2 bases, and 3 bases had no gene match. CDR3 size: 14 residues.

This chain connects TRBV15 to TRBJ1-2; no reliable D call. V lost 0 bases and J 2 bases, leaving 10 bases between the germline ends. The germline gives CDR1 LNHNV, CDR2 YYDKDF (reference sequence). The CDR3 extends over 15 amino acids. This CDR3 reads CATSRDSTHNYGYTF. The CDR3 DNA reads TGTGCCACCAGCAGAGATTCAACACACAACTATGGCTACACCTTC.

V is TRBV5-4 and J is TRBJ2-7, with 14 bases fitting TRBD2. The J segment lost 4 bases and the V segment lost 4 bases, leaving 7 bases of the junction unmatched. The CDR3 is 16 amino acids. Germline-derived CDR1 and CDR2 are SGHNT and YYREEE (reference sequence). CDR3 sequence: CASSQGLAGAEYEQYF. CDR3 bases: TGTGCCAGCAGCCAGGGACTAGCGGGAGCGGAGTACGAGCAGTACTTC. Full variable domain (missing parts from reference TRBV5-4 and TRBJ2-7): ETGVTQSPTHLIKTRGQQVTLRCSSQSGHNTVSWYQQALGQGPQFIFQYYREEENGRGNFPPRFSGLQFPNYSSELNVNALELDDSALYLCASSQGLAGAEYEQYFGPGTRLTVT.

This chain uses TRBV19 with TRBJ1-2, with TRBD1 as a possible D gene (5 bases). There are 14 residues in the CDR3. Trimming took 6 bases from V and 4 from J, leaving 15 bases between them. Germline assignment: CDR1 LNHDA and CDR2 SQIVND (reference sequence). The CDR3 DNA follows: TGTGCCAGTAGCCTCCTGACAGAATTCTATGGCTACACCTTC. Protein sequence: CASSLLTEFYGYTF.

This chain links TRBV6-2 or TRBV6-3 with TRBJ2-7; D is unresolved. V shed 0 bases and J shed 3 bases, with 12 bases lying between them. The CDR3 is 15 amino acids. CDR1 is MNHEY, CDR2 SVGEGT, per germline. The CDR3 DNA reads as TGTGCCAGCAGTTACTCGAGCGCTGGCCGCTACGAGCAGTACTTC. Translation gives CASSYSSAGRYEQYF.

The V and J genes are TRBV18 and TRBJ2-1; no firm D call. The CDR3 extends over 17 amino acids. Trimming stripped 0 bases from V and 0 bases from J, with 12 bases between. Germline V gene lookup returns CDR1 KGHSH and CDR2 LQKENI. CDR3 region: CASSPPEREASYNEQFF. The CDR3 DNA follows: TGTGCCAGCTCACCACCGGAACGCGAGGCCTCCTACAATGAGCAGTTCTTC.

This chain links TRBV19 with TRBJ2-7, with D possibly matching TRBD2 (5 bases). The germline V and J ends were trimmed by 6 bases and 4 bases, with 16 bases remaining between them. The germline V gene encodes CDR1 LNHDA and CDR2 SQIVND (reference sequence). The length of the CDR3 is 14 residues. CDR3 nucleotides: TGTGCCAGTAGGGCGGACGTCGGAGGTTACGAGCAGTACTTC. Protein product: CASRADVGGYEQYF.

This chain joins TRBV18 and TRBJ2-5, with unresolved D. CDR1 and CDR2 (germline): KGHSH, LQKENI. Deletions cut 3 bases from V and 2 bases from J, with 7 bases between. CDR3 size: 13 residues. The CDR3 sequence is CASSPTQQETQYF. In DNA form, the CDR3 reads TGTGCCAGCTCACCGACACAGCAAGAGACCCAGTACTTC.

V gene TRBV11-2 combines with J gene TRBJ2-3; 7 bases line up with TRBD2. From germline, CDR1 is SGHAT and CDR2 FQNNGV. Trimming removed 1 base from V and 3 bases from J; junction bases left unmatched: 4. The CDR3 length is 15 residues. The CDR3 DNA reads TGTGCCAGCAGCTTAGGAGGGACTACTACAGATACGCAGTATTTT. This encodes CASSLGGTTTDTQYF.

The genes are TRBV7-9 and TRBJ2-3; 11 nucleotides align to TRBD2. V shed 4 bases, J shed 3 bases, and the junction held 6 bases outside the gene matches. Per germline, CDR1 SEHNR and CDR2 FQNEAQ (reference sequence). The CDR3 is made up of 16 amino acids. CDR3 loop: CASSSPLAGGTDTQYF. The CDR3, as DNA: TGTGCCAGCAGCTCCCCTCTAGCGGGGGGTACAGATACGCAGTATTTT.

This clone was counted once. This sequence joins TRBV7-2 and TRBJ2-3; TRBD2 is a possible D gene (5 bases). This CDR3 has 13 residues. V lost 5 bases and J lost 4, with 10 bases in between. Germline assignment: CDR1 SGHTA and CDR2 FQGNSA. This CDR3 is CASSERNSDTQYF. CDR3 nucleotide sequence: TGTGCCAGCAGCGAGCGGAACTCAGATACGCAGTATTTT. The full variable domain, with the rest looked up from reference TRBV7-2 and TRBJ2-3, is GAGVSQSPSNKVTEKGKDVELRCDPISGHTALYWYRQSLGQGLEFLIYFQGNSAPDKSGLPSDRFSAERTGGSVSTLTIQRTQQEDSAVYLCASSERNSDTQYFGPGTRLTVL.

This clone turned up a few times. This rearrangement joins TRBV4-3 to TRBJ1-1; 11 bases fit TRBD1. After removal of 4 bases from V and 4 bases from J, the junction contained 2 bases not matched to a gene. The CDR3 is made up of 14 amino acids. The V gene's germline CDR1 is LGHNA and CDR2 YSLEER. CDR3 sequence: CASSRGQGGTEAFF. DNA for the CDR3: TGCGCCAGCAGCCGGGGACAGGGGGGCACTGAAGCTTTCTTT.